These 2 T cell receptor beta chains were sequenced from one sample in a study of T cell repertoires in cytomegalovirus infection. These receptors are not linked to any known antigen. TCRdb called the reads again in MiXCR, with one record for every CDR3 protein. The table includes 550,000 to 700,000 distinct CDR3 sequences, approximately 40% detected once. The material sequenced was cultured PBMCs, taken from culture after CMV antigen stimulation. Receptor source: a human donor in good health (CMV status not recorded). Some clones in this sample may be carry-over from other donors' samples.

Only a few counts were recorded for this clonotype. Here the CDR3 reads CAVSAGDRFLNTEAFF. CDR3 nucleotides: TGCGCCGTCTCGGCGGGGGACAGATTCTTGAACACTGAAGCTTTCTTT. The rearrangement joins TRBV10-2 to TRBJ1-1, with 7 positions matching TRBD1. This CDR3 contains 16 residues. The junction had 15 bases not matched to a gene; V was cut back by 11 bases and J by 0 bases. CDR1 WSHSY and CDR2 SAAADI come from the germline V gene.

The chain has TRBV7-9 and TRBJ1-3; TRBD1 is a possible D gene (6 bases). The germline V gene encodes CDR1 SEHNR and CDR2 FQNEAQ (reference sequence). CDR3 length equals 14 residues. Trimming removed 6 bases at V and 5 bases at J, with 14 bases between. CDR3: CASSNLRGRNTIYF. CDR3 nucleotides: TGTGCCAGCAGTAACCTAAGGGGGAGAAACACCATATATTTT.